One sample yielded the 14 T cell receptor beta chains listed below, sequenced in a study of blood T cell repertoires in COVID-19. Clones were read by immunoSEQ multiplex PCR, and TCRdb kept only the in-frame ones, dropping some. Here the sample spans about 200,000 clones, more than 75% being singletons. Input material: peripheral blood. The source is a woman of 80 years or more with COVID-19, enrolled during active disease.

The chain has TRBV7-2 and TRBJ2-7, with TRBD2 as a possible D gene (5 bases). The CDR3 is made up of 13 amino acids. The germline V gene encodes CDR1 SGHTA and CDR2 FQGNSA. The V end was cut by 2 bases, the J end by 6 bases, with 11 bases between. The CDR3, as DNA: TGTGCCAGCAGCTTATCAGCGGCCCCCGAGCAGTACTTC. Its translation is CASSLSAAPEQYF.

This chain uses TRBV6-4 with TRBJ2-1; 7 bases align to TRBD2. The V gene's germline CDR1 is MRHNA and CDR2 SNTAGT. The CDR3 runs to 19 residues. V shed 2 bases and J 0 bases; nucleotides not matched to a gene: 13. The CDR3 loop is CASSDENGLAASSYNEQFF. DNA for the CDR3: TGTGCCAGCAGTGACGAGAATGGGCTAGCGGCGAGCTCCTACAATGAGCAGTTCTTC.

V is TRBV4-1 and J is TRBJ2-1, with TRBD1 identical over 8 bases. V lost 1 base to trimming and J lost 5 bases; unmatched junction nucleotides: 7. Germline CDR1 reads MGHRA; CDR2 reads YSYEKL. The CDR3 has 16 amino acids. CDR3 sequence reads: CASSQVPGQANNEQFF. The CDR3 nucleotides are TGCGCCAGCAGCCAAGTACCGGGACAGGCTAACAATGAGCAGTTCTTC.

The V gene is TRBV6-1, the J gene TRBJ1-5; 9 bases fit TRBD1. Per the germline V gene, CDR1 is MNHNS and CDR2 is SASEGT. This CDR3 has 15 residues. V dropped 7 bases and J dropped 4; count of bases not matched to a gene: 8. CDR3 sequence reads: CASTFGTGLNQPQHF. CDR3 DNA sequence: TGTGCCAGCACCTTCGGGACAGGGTTAAATCAGCCCCAGCATTTT.

CDR3 residues: CASSSRTSGRLNSNEQFF. The CDR3 bases are TGTGCCAGCAGTTCTCGGACTAGCGGGAGACTAAACAGTAATGAGCAGTTCTTC. V gene TRBV28 combines with J gene TRBJ2-1; 13 nucleotides match TRBD2. The germline V gene has CDR1 MDHEN and CDR2 SYDVKM. J gave up 7 bases and V 4 bases, and 13 bases lay outside the gene matches. There are 18 residues in the CDR3.

The chain has TRBV29-1 and TRBJ2-2; 9 bases line up with TRBD1. CDR1 is SQVTM, CDR2 ANQGSEA, per germline. With V trimmed by 6 bases and J by 6 bases, 5 bases remained unmatched. CDR3 length: 13 residues. CDR3 nucleotides: TGCAGCGTAAGACAGGGGGTAGCCGGGGAGCTGTTTTTT. The encoded protein is CSVRQGVAGELFF.

CDR3: CASIELRLAGDRTDTQYF. The CDR3 nucleotides read TGTGCCAGCATCGAACTCAGGCTAGCGGGAGACCGTACAGATACGCAGTATTTT. The chain couples TRBV6-4 to TRBJ2-3; 10 bases map to TRBD2. The CDR3 covers 18 residues. Trimming removed 7 bases from V and 3 bases from J; junction bases left unmatched: 16. Germline values: CDR1 MRHNA, CDR2 SNTAGT.

The rearrangement links TRBV9 to TRBJ2-7; D may be TRBD1 (6 bases). Germline V gene sequence: CDR1 SGDLS, CDR2 YYNGEE. The CDR3 length is 15 residues. Trimming removed 0 bases from V and 2 bases from J, with 12 bases in between. CDR3 DNA sequence: TGTGCCAGCAGCGTAGGAGGGGGTTCGACCTACGAGCAGTACTTC. It encodes CASSVGGGSTYEQYF.

The rearrangement joins TRBV7-2 to TRBJ2-1; TRBD1 aligns across 10 bases. This CDR3 has 16 residues. Germline loops: CDR1 SGHTA, CDR2 FQGNSA. The V and J ends lost 0 bases and 6 bases, in that order; junction bases with no gene match: 5. The CDR3 protein is CASSLAAGTGVNEQFF. The CDR3 DNA sequence: TGTGCCAGCAGCTTAGCGGCGGGGACAGGGGTCAATGAGCAGTTCTTC.

The chain employs TRBV7-9 and TRBJ1-4; D remains unclear. The CDR3 extends over 17 amino acids. Germline CDR1 SEHNR, CDR2 FQNEAQ (reference sequence). V shed 2 bases and J shed 3 bases, with 16 bases lying between them. CDR3 amino acids: CASSLYQRAEANEKLFF. CDR3 DNA: TGTGCCAGCAGCTTATATCAGCGCGCCGAGGCTAATGAAAAACTGTTTTTT.

This clone was seen a few times. This chain joins TRBV2 and TRBJ2-7; possibly TRBD2 for D (6 bases). Germline V gene sequence: CDR1 SNHLY, CDR2 FYNNEI. The V gene lost 5 bases and the J gene lost 3 bases, with 8 bases spanning the gap. This CDR3 is built from 12 residues. The CDR3 DNA sequence: TGTGCCAGCAGTTTCGGGGGCTACGAGCAGTACTTC. Its translation: CASSFGGYEQYF.

This clone was observed a few times. Other DNA sequences in the same sample also yield this CDR3. DNA of the CDR3: TGTGCCACCAGTGACCAGGACAGGGGCTATGGCTACACCTTC. The encoded protein is CATSDQDRGYGYTF. The V call is TRBV24-1, the J call TRBJ1-2, with 9 bases fitting TRBD1. Germline trimming cut 4 bases from V and 4 bases from J; bases unmatched to any gene: 3. The CDR3 has 14 residues. Germline-derived CDR1 and CDR2 are KGHDR and SFDVKD.

V gene TRBV6-6 combines with J gene TRBJ1-2, with 11 bases aligning to TRBD1. Germline CDR1 and CDR2: MNHNY and SVGAGI (reference sequence). V gave up 0 bases and J gave up 4 bases; unmatched junction bases: 4. There are 16 residues in the CDR3. CDR3 region: CASSYSGQGAFYGYTF. As DNA, the CDR3 is TGTGCCAGCAGTTACTCAGGACAGGGGGCATTCTATGGCTACACCTTC.

This sequence joins TRBV7-2 and TRBJ1-1, with 7 bases fitting TRBD1. V was clipped by 5 bases and J by 4 bases; unmatched bases: 7. The germline gives CDR1 SGHTA, CDR2 FQGNSA. This CDR3 comprises 14 residues. The CDR3, as DNA: TGTGCCAGCAGCGCCACAGGGGTCCCCACTGAAGCTTTCTTT. This gives the protein CASSATGVPTEAFF.